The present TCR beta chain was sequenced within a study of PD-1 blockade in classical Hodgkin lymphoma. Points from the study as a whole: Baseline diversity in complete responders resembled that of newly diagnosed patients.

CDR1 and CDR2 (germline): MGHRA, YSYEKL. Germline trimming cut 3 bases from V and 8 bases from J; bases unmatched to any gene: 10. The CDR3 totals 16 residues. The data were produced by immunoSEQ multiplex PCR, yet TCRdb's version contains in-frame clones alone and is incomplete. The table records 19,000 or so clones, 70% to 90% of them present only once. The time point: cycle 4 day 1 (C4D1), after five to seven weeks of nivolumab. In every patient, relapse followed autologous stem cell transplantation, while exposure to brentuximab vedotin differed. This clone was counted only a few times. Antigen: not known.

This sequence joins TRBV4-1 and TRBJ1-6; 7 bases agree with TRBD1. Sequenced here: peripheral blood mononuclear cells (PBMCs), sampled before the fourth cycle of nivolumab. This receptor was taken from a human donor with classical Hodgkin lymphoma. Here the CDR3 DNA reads TGCGCCAGCAGCCAGGGAATTGACAGGGTAGATTCACCCCTCCACTTT. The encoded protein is CASSQGIDRVDSPLHF.